This T cell receptor beta chain was sequenced in a study of T cell changes during pregnancy in multiple sclerosis. Trimming pared 0 bases from V and 6 bases from J, leaving 11 bases between. The germline CDR1 and CDR2 sequences are MNHEY and SVGAGI. This CDR3 spans 14 amino acids. The assay was immunoSEQ multiplex PCR, and TCRdb's table has in-frame clones only and misses some. The data show about 51,000 clones, roughly 92% seen once. This rearrangement joins TRBV6-5 to TRBJ1-2; a possible D gene is TRBD1 (6 bases). Sequenced here: CD4+ T cells from peripheral blood mononuclear cells, sampled in the second trimester of pregnancy. The clonotype originates from a female donor with multiple sclerosis, enrolled in a pregnancy study. The CDR3 DNA sequence: TGTGCCAGCAGTTACTCCGGGGGGCCAGATGGCTACACCTTC. The encoded protein is CASSYSGGPDGYTF.